This TCR beta chain originates from a study of vaccination effects on CD4 cells after COVID-19. With approximately 10 days of culture completed, CD4+ T cells were isolated. The cohort was immunized with two doses of either the BNT162b2 or mRNA-1273 vaccine. CDR3 length: 15 residues. CDR1 SGHTA and CDR2 FQGNSA come from the germline V gene. The V end was cut by 2 bases, the J end by 7 bases, with 17 bases between. This clone was seen only once. The antigen remains undetermined. Sequenced by immunoSEQ multiplex PCR; TCRdb stores in-frame clones only, minus some. The repertoire holds about 57,000 clones, with less than 80% as singletons.

The starting material was CD4+ T cells from PBMCs cultured without peptide, obtained after COVID-19 vaccination. The TCR comes from a human donor who received a COVID-19 vaccine. The chain combines TRBV7-2 with TRBJ1-1; a weak D match, TRBD1 (6 bases). The CDR3 reads CASSLPPRRGNEAFF. The CDR3 DNA follows: TGTGCCAGCAGCTTACCCCCGCGCAGGGGAAATGAAGCTTTCTTT.